These 3 T cell receptor beta chains came from one sample sequenced in a study of T cell repertoires in cytomegalovirus infection. From the reads, TCRdb called clonotypes with MiXCR, one entry per CDR3 protein. The sample holds 250,000 to 300,000 distinct CDR3 sequences, about 26% seen once. Material: PBMCs. The origin of the receptors is a human donor in good health (CMV status not recorded). Some clones in this sample may be carry-over from other donors' samples.

As for this clonotype: At one end, the junction sequence differs from germline, possibly due to a read error. The chain combines TRBV12-3 or TRBV12-4 with TRBJ2-1, with D unclear. The CDR3 has 12 amino acids. The DNA for the CDR3 is TGTGCCAGCAGTTTAGGACCCCAGGAGCAGTTGTTC. It yields the protein CASSLGPQEQLF.

The chain is built from TRBV20-1 and TRBJ2-1; no definite D call. The V end was cut by 0 bases, the J end by 1 base, with 4 bases between. Germline assignment: CDR1 DFQATT and CDR2 SNEGSKA (reference sequence). The length of the CDR3 is 13 residues. CDR3 region: CSARERSYNEQFF. The CDR3 DNA reads as TGCAGTGCTAGAGAAAGATCCTACAATGAGCAGTTCTTC.

J is TRBJ1-5 and V is TRBV6-2 or TRBV6-3, with TRBD1 as a possible D gene (6 bases). The CDR3 has 14 amino acids. The germline gives CDR1 MNHEY, CDR2 SVGEGT. V lost 3 bases to trimming and J lost 7 bases, with 13 bases between them. For the CDR3, the DNA is TGTGCCAGCAGTTATATGGCCAGGGGACAGCCCCAGCATTTT. Translation gives CASSYMARGQPQHF.